A selection of T cell receptor beta chains follows, all from one sample in a study of Ad26.COV2.S vaccination and SARS-CoV-2 variants. The table came from immunoSEQ multiplex PCR; TCRdb's copy has only in-frame clones and leaves some out. Altogether 360,000 or so clones are present, 87% being singletons, with the ten largest covering roughly 3.2%. The starting material was peripheral blood, obtained in a trial of Ad26.COV2.S vaccine versus placebo. The source is a person between 18 and 60 years old who received the Ad26.COV2.S COVID-19 vaccine or a placebo. The CDR3 runs from the conserved cysteine through the conserved F or W. The D gene is left open where the match is weak.

v_call d_call cdr3_aa
TRBV4-1 NA CASSQASQSNTGELFF
TRBV6-1 NA CASSEDGRFPYEQYF
TRBV30 NA CAWTLLRGNTGELFF
TRBV12-5 NA CASGLVGGERNTQYF
TRBV5-6 NA CASSLRGLRTGELFF
TRBV27 TRBD1 CASSSGTGENYGYTF
TRBV19 NA CASARQMGGNTIYF
TRBV29-1 TRBD1 CSVGAGGTNTEAFF
TRBV5-1 TRBD2 CASSGLGSGGRTDTQYF
TRBV7-9 NA CASSPDRPDIQYF
TRBV9 TRBD2 CASSPHPLAGGGNEQFF
TRBV19 NA CASSDPNFGNQPQHF
TRBV7-9 NA CASSLLYNQETQYF
TRBV11-2 NA CASSPDPVGYGYTF
TRBV4-1 NA CASSHPNRAGGYTF
TRBV5-1 TRBD2 CASSLGLAGGPSYEQYF
TRBV10-3 TRBD1 CAIGTANTEAFF
TRBV1 NA CTSSQDGLAGDTDTQYF
TRBV7-3 NA CASSFGGYNEQFF
TRBV6-5 NA CASRGLNNNEQFF
TRBV18 NA CASSPQGFIDGNQPQHF
TRBV19 NA CASSQEGNTEAFF
TRBV30 NA CAWSAGAATNEKLFF